Below are 15 T cell receptor beta chains sequenced from a single sample in a study of blood T cell repertoires in COVID-19. Profiled with immunoSEQ multiplex PCR; TCRdb holds only in-frame clones, not every one. The sample comprises fewer than 400,000 clones, 87% of which are singletons, and roughly 9.4% rests with the top ten. Sequenced material: PBMCs or T cells enriched from blood (not recorded which). All receptors derive from a woman aged 50 to 60 who had recovered from COVID-19.

This chain uses TRBV14 with TRBJ1-2; D is possibly TRBD1 (6 bases). V lost 4 bases and J lost 4, with 19 bases in between. Germline lookup yields CDR1 SGHDN and CDR2 FVKESK. CDR3 size: 16 residues. The CDR3 nucleotides are TGTGCCAGCAGCCCTTGGACAGCCGGGAATACCTATGGCTACACCTTC. It codes for CASSPWTAGNTYGYTF. The entire variable domain, with the rest obtained from reference TRBV14 and TRBJ1-2, is as follows: EAGVTQFPSHSVIEKGQTVTLRCDPISGHDNLYWYRRVMGKEIKFLLHFVKESKQDESGMPNNRFLAERTGGTYSTLKVQPAELEDSGVYFCASSPWTAGNTYGYTFGSGTRLTVV.

This clone has a handful of counts. The CDR3 loop is CASSQDGGDTIYF. The CDR3, as DNA: TGTGCCAGCAGCCAAGATGGAGGTGACACCATATATTTT. The J gene is TRBJ1-3, the V gene TRBV4-2; D is uncertain. Germline V lookup: CDR1 LGHNA, CDR2 YNFKEQ. V lost 0 bases and J lost 8, with 8 bases in between. CDR3 length: 13 amino acids.

V usage is TRBV5-1 and J usage is TRBJ1-4; 7 positions agree with TRBD1. CDR3 length: 15 amino acids. V shed 4 bases and J 2 bases; nucleotides not matched to a gene: 5. From germline, CDR1 is SGHRS and CDR2 YFSETQ. The CDR3 region has the DNA TGCGCCAGCAGCCCACAGGGGCCCACTAATGAAAAACTGTTTTTT. This translates into CASSPQGPTNEKLFF. Together with reference TRBV5-1 and TRBJ1-4, the CDR3 gives the full variable domain: KAGVTQTPRYLIKTRGQQVTLSCSPISGHRSVSWYQQTPGQGLQFLFEYFSETQRNKGNFPGRFSGRQFSNSRSEMNVSTLELGDSALYLCASSPQGPTNEKLFFGSGTQLSVL.

This clone was found once. The chain joins TRBV30 to TRBJ1-2; D is undetermined. Germline V lookup: CDR1 GTSNPN, CDR2 SVGIG (reference sequence). With 3 bases removed from V and 1 base from J, the gap between germline ends came to 3 bases. CDR3 size: 11 residues. The CDR3 is CAWSRNYGYTF. As DNA, the CDR3 is TGTGCCTGGAGCCGTAACTATGGCTACACCTTC.

This sequence joins TRBV18 and TRBJ2-5, with D possibly being TRBD1 (5 bases). Germline V CDR1 and CDR2: KGHSH, LQKENI. The CDR3 extends over 15 amino acids. The germline V and J ends were trimmed by 2 bases and 1 base, with 11 bases remaining between them. DNA of the CDR3: TGTGCCAGCTCACCAGGGGCCAACAGCCAAGAGACCCAGTACTTC. This sequence encodes CASSPGANSQETQYF.

This sequence joins TRBV3-1 (or the pseudogene TRBV3-2) and TRBJ2-1; 7 nucleotides match TRBD1. Trimming at V came to 1 base and at J to 4 bases, leaving 10 bases not matched to a gene. Looked up from germline, CDR1 is LGHDT and CDR2 is YNNKEL (reference sequence). There are 17 residues in the CDR3. CDR3 residues: CASSQVQGNNPYNEQFF. CDR3 coding DNA: TGTGCCAGCAGCCAAGTACAGGGGAATAACCCTTACAATGAGCAGTTCTTC.

The chain uses TRBV13 and TRBJ2-5; a weak D match, TRBD2 (5 bases). The CDR3 is 13 residues long. The V and J ends lost 4 bases and 2 bases respectively, with 8 bases between them. Germline assignment: CDR1 PRHDT and CDR2 FYEKMQ (reference sequence). DNA of the CDR3: TGTGCCAGCAGCTCCGGACTGCAAGAGACCCAGTACTTC. The encoded protein is CASSSGLQETQYF.

This clone was recorded a few times. V and J are TRBV5-5 and TRBJ2-1; 10 bases map to TRBD1. Trimming at V came to 4 bases and at J to 6 bases, leaving 4 bases not matched to a gene. Germline CDR1 and CDR2: SGHKS and YYEKEE (reference sequence). The CDR3 runs 14 residues. CDR3 sequence: CASSLWTGGNEQFF. The CDR3 DNA reads TGTGCCAGCAGCCTATGGACAGGGGGCAATGAGCAGTTCTTC.

This rearrangement joins TRBV4-1 to TRBJ1-5; D may be TRBD1 (6 bases). Trimming took 4 bases from V and 7 from J, leaving 17 bases between them. This CDR3 comprises 15 residues. CDR1 is MGHRA, CDR2 YSYEKL, per germline. DNA of the CDR3: TGCGCCAGCAGCCCTGGCGACAGGCTTCTGCAGCCCCAGCATTTT. This gives the protein CASSPGDRLLQPQHF.

The chain links TRBV4-3 to TRBJ1-5; D gene uncertain. Trimming shortened V by 0 bases and J by 7 bases, and 13 bases separated the two germline ends. This CDR3 contains 15 residues. Germline-derived CDR1 and CDR2 are LGHNA and YSLEER. DNA of the CDR3: TGCGCCAGCAGCCAAGATATGGGTTCAGGACAGCCCCAGCATTTT. This gives the protein CASSQDMGSGQPQHF.

The chain uses TRBV5-6 and TRBJ1-2; 8 positions agree with TRBD1. Germline V gene lookup returns CDR1 SGHDT and CDR2 YYEEEE. J lost 4 bases, V lost 6 bases, and 8 bases had no gene match. The CDR3 consists of 14 residues. The CDR3 loop is CASTGQGRSYGYTF. CDR3 DNA: TGTGCCAGCACCGGACAGGGTCGGAGCTATGGCTACACCTTC.

This chain joins TRBV11-2 and TRBJ2-5; the D is unclear. The CDR3 consists of 14 residues. Germline lookup yields CDR1 SGHAT and CDR2 FQNNGV. With 4 bases removed from V and 9 bases from J, the gap between germline ends came to 18 bases. CDR3: CASSSPRDIRAQYF. The CDR3 region has the DNA TGTGCCAGCAGCTCCCCCCGTGATATAAGAGCCCAGTACTTC. Full variable domain (remainder filled in from reference TRBV11-2 and TRBJ2-5): EAGVAQSPRYKIIEKRQSVAFWCNPISGHATLYWYQQILGQGPKLLIQFQNNGVVDDSQLPKDRFSAERLKGVDSTLKIQPAKLEDSAVYLCASSSPRDIRAQYFGPGTRLLVL.

DNA for the CDR3: TGTGCCAGCAGTGATGGGCAGGGCCTTTTCGGCTACACCTTC. It yields the protein CASSDGQGLFGYTF. The chain employs TRBV2 and TRBJ1-2; D is perhaps TRBD1 (5 bases). The germline V gene encodes CDR1 SNHLY and CDR2 FYNNEI. The CDR3 has 14 amino acids. V lost 3 bases to trimming and J lost 8 bases, with 16 bases between them.

The rearrangement uses TRBV6-1 and TRBJ1-5; D may be TRBD1 (5 bases). The V gene's germline CDR1 is MNHNS and CDR2 SASEGT. With 5 bases removed from V and 7 bases from J, the gap between germline ends came to 9 bases. The CDR3 totals 12 residues. The CDR3 reads CASSTDRQPQHF. In DNA form, the CDR3 reads TGTGCCAGCAGTACCGACAGACAGCCCCAGCATTTT.

The chain links TRBV5-1 to TRBJ1-2; the D gene is possibly TRBD1 (6 bases). CDR1 SGHRS and CDR2 YFSETQ come from the germline V gene. The CDR3 has 15 residues. V was clipped by 3 bases and J by 2 bases, with 14 bases between them. The CDR3 nucleotides are TGCGCCAGCAGCTACCGGACAGACACAAACTATGGCTACACCTTC. Its translation: CASSYRTDTNYGYTF.